Listed here are 17 T cell receptor beta chains from one sample, sequenced in a study of shared clonotypes between healthy human individuals. Generated by immunoSEQ multiplex PCR, the TCRdb table keeps only in-frame clones and is missing some. The sample lists some 2,500,000 clones, 93% seen once, with about 0.34% in the top ten. Sequencing input: naive CD4+ T cells from PBMCs. This sample's subset: CD45RA+ positively selected. The origin of the receptors is a man younger than 35 in good health. Some clones in this sample may be carry-over from other donors' samples.

The V gene is TRBV7-8, the J gene TRBJ2-7; tentatively, D is TRBD1 (6 bases). The germline V gene has CDR1 SGHVS and CDR2 FQNEAQ. V was trimmed by 3 bases and J by 3 bases, leaving 15 bases between them. The CDR3 sequence is 15 residues long. CDR3: CASSFTGPLNYEQYF. Here the CDR3 DNA reads TGTGCCAGCAGCTTTACAGGGCCTTTGAACTACGAGCAGTACTTC.

This chain links TRBV27 with TRBJ2-2; possibly TRBD1 or TRBD2 for D (5 bases each). The CDR3 has 17 amino acids. Germline-derived CDR1 and CDR2 are MNHEY and SMNVEV (reference sequence). With 5 bases removed from V and 6 bases from J, the gap between germline ends came to 22 bases. The CDR3 DNA is TGTGCCAGCAGTCCTCTTGGGGCGGGCCCGGTGCCCGGGGAGCTGTTTTTT. Protein sequence: CASSPLGAGPVPGELFF.

Concerning this clone: Other nucleotide sequences from this sample produce the same CDR3. This sequence joins TRBV5-1 and TRBJ1-2; D unresolved. Trimming pared 0 bases from V and 4 bases from J, leaving 7 bases between. Germline V gives CDR1 SGHRS, CDR2 YFSETQ. This CDR3 has 13 residues. CDR3 amino acids: CASSLGAGYGYTF. In DNA form, the CDR3 reads TGCGCCAGCAGCTTGGGGGCCGGCTATGGCTACACCTTC.

A word on this clone: This same CDR3 is encoded by further DNA sequences in the sample. The J gene is TRBJ2-2, the V gene TRBV30; D unresolved. Trimming took off 1 base at V and 6 bases at J, with 9 bases between the two ends. Germline assignment: CDR1 GTSNPN and CDR2 SVGIG (reference sequence). This CDR3 region has 13 residues. CDR3 amino acids: CAWSARLAGELFF. In nucleotides, the CDR3 is TGTGCCTGGAGTGCGAGGTTGGCCGGGGAGCTGTTTTTT.

This clone was recorded only once. This chain connects TRBV5-4 to TRBJ2-4, with a tentative D call TRBD2 (5 bases). The CDR3 runs to 16 residues. Germline CDR1 reads SGHNT; CDR2 reads YYREEE (reference sequence). V was pared by 4 bases and J by 0 bases, with 14 bases between. The CDR3 DNA is TGTGCCAGCAGCCCTTGGGGAGAGCTAGCCAAAAACATTCAGTACTTC. This codes for CASSPWGELAKNIQYF. Combining the CDR3 with reference TRBV5-4 and TRBJ2-4 gives the whole variable domain ETGVTQSPTHLIKTRGQQVTLRCSSQSGHNTVSWYQQALGQGPQFIFQYYREEENGRGNFPPRFSGLQFPNYSSELNVNALELDDSALYLCASSPWGELAKNIQYFGAGTRLSVL.

In the case of this clone: Other nucleotide sequences in the sample specify the same CDR3. V is TRBV9 and J is TRBJ2-3; 10 bases are a match to TRBD2. V was pared by 3 bases and J by 3 bases, with 7 bases of the junction left unmatched. The V gene's germline CDR1 is SGDLS and CDR2 YYNGEE. CDR3 length equals 16 residues. CDR3 loop: CASSAPSGRGTDTQYF. CDR3 bases: TGTGCCAGCAGCGCCCCCAGCGGGAGGGGGACAGATACGCAGTATTTT.

V is TRBV6-6 and J is TRBJ1-6, with unresolved D. V was shortened by 5 bases and J by 7 bases, with 9 bases between the two germline ends. Germline CDR1 MNHNY, CDR2 SVGAGI (reference sequence). The CDR3 contains 13 residues. Here the CDR3 DNA reads TGTGCCAGCAGTGGTGGGTGGAATTCACCCCTCCACTTT. Its protein product is CASSGGWNSPLHF.

This clone has more than one count but fewer than ten. J is TRBJ1-4 and V is TRBV27; D is undetermined. V lost 8 bases and J lost 8, with 18 bases in between. The CDR3 is 14 amino acids. Germline CDR1 reads MNHEY; CDR2 reads SMNVEV (reference sequence). CDR3 loop: CASGMLTIREKLFF. CDR3 in DNA: TGTGCCAGCGGGATGTTGACAATAAGAGAAAAACTGTTTTTT.

The chain employs TRBV28 and TRBJ2-7; possibly TRBD1 for D (6 bases). Germline V gene sequence: CDR1 MDHEN, CDR2 SYDVKM. The CDR3 is made up of 15 amino acids. V lost 4 bases to trimming and J lost 3 bases, with 16 bases between them. CDR3 protein: CASSSPGQRRYEQYF. Written as DNA, the CDR3 is TGTGCCAGCAGTTCGCCAGGACAGCGCCGCTACGAGCAGTACTTC.

A remark on this clone: Other DNA sequences from this sample encode an identical CDR3 as well. The chain combines TRBV28 with TRBJ1-5, with D perhaps TRBD1 (5 bases). Between the trimmed V and J ends, which lost 2 bases and 2 bases, there was a span of 10 bases. The germline V gene has CDR1 MDHEN and CDR2 SYDVKM. CDR3 length: 15 residues. CDR3 region: CASSLPGAGNQPQHF. The CDR3 bases are TGTGCCAGCAGTTTACCCGGGGCCGGCAATCAGCCCCAGCATTTT.

The chain combines TRBV11-2 with TRBJ2-1; 10 nucleotides agree with TRBD2. CDR1 is SGHAT and CDR2 is FQNNGV in the germline V gene. The CDR3 runs 18 residues. Trimming at V came to 1 base and at J to 9 bases, leaving 15 bases not matched to a gene. CDR3 coding DNA: TGTGCCAGCAGCTTAGGCCTTGGGGCTAGCGGGAGATTGGGTGAGCAGTTCTTC. This gives the protein CASSLGLGASGRLGEQFF.

The J gene is TRBJ2-7, the V gene TRBV5-6; D uncertain. V was pared by 0 bases and J by 1 base, with 14 bases between. The CDR3 runs to 16 residues. Germline V CDR1 and CDR2: SGHDT, YYEEEE. The CDR3 region is CASSLGFLAESYEQYF. CDR3 nucleotides: TGTGCCAGCAGCTTGGGATTTCTGGCGGAATCCTACGAGCAGTACTTC.

The chain has TRBV10-2 and TRBJ1-5, with D maybe TRBD1 (6 bases). The CDR3 covers 14 residues. The germline gives CDR1 WSHSY, CDR2 SAAADI. Trimming pared 6 bases from V and 3 bases from J, leaving 12 bases between. CDR3 coding DNA: TGCGCCAGCAGCCCTACAGGGCCCAATCAGCCCCAGCATTTT. Translating gives CASSPTGPNQPQHF.

This clone was detected only a few times. The CDR3 DNA reads as TGTGCCATCAGTGAGTCGGTTTCTGGTCAGCCCCAGCATTTT. Protein product: CAISESVSGQPQHF. The chain links TRBV10-3 to TRBJ1-5; no clear D gene. V was pared by 0 bases and J by 6 bases, with 9 bases between. The CDR3 consists of 14 residues. The germline V gene encodes CDR1 ENHRY and CDR2 SYGVKD.

The chain employs TRBV15 and TRBJ2-2, with D possibly being TRBD2 (5 bases). Germline V gene data show CDR1 as LNHNV and CDR2 as YYDKDF (reference sequence). V lost 0 bases and J lost 6, with 11 bases in between. This CDR3 is 15 amino acids long. The CDR3 is CATSRDGRAPGELFF. The DNA of the CDR3 is TGTGCCACCAGCAGAGATGGGCGGGCCCCCGGGGAGCTGTTTTTT.

As concerns this clone: Other DNA sequences from this sample encode an identical CDR3 as well. V and J are TRBV7-9 and TRBJ1-1; the match to TRBD1 covers 7 bases. Per the germline V gene, CDR1 is SEHNR and CDR2 is FQNEAQ (reference sequence). V gave up 6 bases and J gave up 2 bases; unmatched junction bases: 6. The CDR3 runs 14 residues. CDR3 in DNA: TGTGCCAGCAGTTCGGGACAGCCAAACACTGAAGCTTTCTTT. This encodes CASSSGQPNTEAFF.

The chain has TRBV6-6 and TRBJ2-3, with TRBD2 as a possible D gene (6 bases). V lost 2 bases, J lost 2 bases, and 8 bases lay in between. Looked up from germline, CDR1 is MNHNY and CDR2 is SVGAGI (reference sequence). The CDR3 sequence is 14 residues long. CDR3 nucleotides: TGTGCCAGCAGTTACGGGAGGCACACAGATACGCAGTATTTT. Translation: CASSYGRHTDTQYF.